These T cell receptor beta chains were read from a single sample in a study of T cell repertoires in cytomegalovirus infection. No antigens are known for them. TCRdb reanalysed the reads using MiXCR and keeps one entry per CDR3 protein. The data show about 110,000 distinct CDR3 sequences, about 30% seen once. The specimen was CD8+ T cells from cultured PBMCs, collected from culture after CMV antigen stimulation. The source is a human donor in good health (CMV status not recorded). Some clones in this sample may be carry-over from other donors' samples. CDR3s leave out the opening cysteine and the closing phenylalanine or tryptophan. A D gene is named only where the DNA matches it firmly. For some rows the clone size is stated as once, few or many, or as a class when expanded; others skip it.

>TRBV4-1|NA|TRBJ1-4|few
ASSHGPDTQNEKLF
>TRBV28|NA|TRBJ1-5|many
AAGGLNQPQH
>TRBV2|TRBD1|TRBJ1-2|NA
ASSAGQGGGYT
>TRBV20-1|TRBD1|TRBJ1-1|NA
SARDHRGRDTEAF
>TRBV28|NA|TRBJ1-5|many
ASSIGQSYSNQPQH
>TRBV6-1|NA|TRBJ2-3|NA
ASSEGRSLVADTQY
>TRBV27|TRBD1|TRBJ1-5|many
ASSMGTAINQPQH
>TRBV9|NA|TRBJ2-3|few
ASSRAGGQGTDTQY
>TRBV5-4|NA|TRBJ2-3|few
ASSPFSRATSGADTQY
>TRBV14|NA|TRBJ2-7|many
ASSQDSYEQY
>TRBV7-2|TRBD2|TRBJ2-1|many
ASSLALAGVSYNEQF
>TRBV7-9|TRBD1|TRBJ2-1|NA
ASSLADRGRDEQF
>TRBV11-2|NA|TRBJ2-3|few
ASSLGPGPGTDTQY
>TRBV2|NA|TRBJ2-1|few
ASPESLAGRLSYNEQF
>TRBV13|NA|TRBJ1-1|few
ASSPRDSLEAF
>TRBV27|NA|TRBJ2-1|NA
ASSLGGRYNEQF
>TRBV12-3/TRBV12-4|NA|TRBJ2-7|few
ASSLVWTQKVYEQY
>TRBV20-1|TRBD1|TRBJ2-5|NA
SARGQQGMRETQY
>TRBV12-3/TRBV12-4|NA|TRBJ1-4|NA
ASSPHRGQNEKLF
>TRBV7-2|TRBD1|TRBJ2-3|many
ASSRTGGFLDTQY
>TRBV7-9|NA|TRBJ2-2|few
ASSPPTENTGELF
>TRBV24-1|NA|TRBJ1-1|NA
ATSDPWNTEAF
>TRBV6-5|TRBD1|TRBJ1-3|many
ASSQGQGAFLGNTIY
>TRBV28|NA|TRBJ1-1|few
ASTNGNSRNTEAF
>TRBV4-1|NA|TRBJ2-7|few
ASSQVSGDGEQY
>TRBV28|NA|TRBJ1-4|NA
ASSFLPGTDATNEKLF
>TRBV28|NA|TRBJ2-6|NA
ASSFQWTGRDLSGANVLT
>TRBV7-6|NA|TRBJ1-3|many
ASSPGPGFSGNTIY
>TRBV2|TRBD1|TRBJ1-4|NA
ASSEQTGAGEKLF
>TRBV27|NA|TRBJ1-6|few
ASSPLSLNSPLH
>TRBV11-2|TRBD1|TRBJ1-6|NA
ASSEGTGNSPLH
>TRBV9|TRBD1|TRBJ1-2|few
ASSQTGTGIRNGYT
>TRBV10-3|TRBD1|TRBJ1-5|few
AISDQGQDRGQPQH
>TRBV9|NA|TRBJ2-2|NA
ASSGDSTGELF
>TRBV28|NA|TRBJ1-5|NA
ASSLLYSNQPQH
>TRBV6-6|NA|TRBJ2-7|NA
ASSPEISYEQY
>TRBV27|NA|TRBJ2-2|NA
ASSMDLTGELF
>TRBV4-2|TRBD2|TRBJ2-1|NA
ASSSPPAGGPNEQF
>TRBV5-6|NA|TRBJ2-7|few
ASVGWGAGYHEQY
>TRBV7-9|NA|TRBJ2-2|few
ASSFFGTGELF
>TRBV4-1|NA|TRBJ2-5|few
ASSQDLGLAQETQY
>TRBV7-8|TRBD2|TRBJ2-1|NA
ASSFEGLAGGPGLHEQF
>TRBV15|NA|TRBJ1-1|few
ATSRDLNTEAF
>TRBV27|NA|TRBJ2-7|few
ASSLSRADEQY